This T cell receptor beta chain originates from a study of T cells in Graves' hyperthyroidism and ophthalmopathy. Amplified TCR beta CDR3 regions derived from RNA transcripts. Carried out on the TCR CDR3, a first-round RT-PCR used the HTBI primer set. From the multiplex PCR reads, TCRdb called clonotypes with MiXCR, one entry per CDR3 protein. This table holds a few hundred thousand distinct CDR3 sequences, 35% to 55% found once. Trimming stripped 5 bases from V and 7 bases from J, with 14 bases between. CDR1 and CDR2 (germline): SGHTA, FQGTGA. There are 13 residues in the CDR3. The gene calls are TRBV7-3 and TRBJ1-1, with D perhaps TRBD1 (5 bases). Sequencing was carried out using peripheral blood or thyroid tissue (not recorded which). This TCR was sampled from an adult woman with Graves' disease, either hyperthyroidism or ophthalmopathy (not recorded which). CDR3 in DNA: TGTGCCAGCAGCGTGGGGCTGGGCAGTGAAGCTTTCTTT. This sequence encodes CASSVGLGSEAFF.